The 32 T cell receptor beta chains below all came from one sample that was sequenced in a study of OX40 agonist ivuxolimab in advanced cancers. The library was obtained by the immunoSEQ multiplex PCR assay. In its TCRdb copy, this immuneACCESS table keeps in-frame sequences only and misses some clones. Where compared with another copy, unresolved V genes explain less than half of these, and the others have no known cause. In this sample the table shows under 85,000 clones, 85% of which occur a single time. The top ten clonotypes cover about 0.83% of the sample. This specimen consisted of CD4+ or CD8+ T cells sorted from blood, obtained in a trial of the OX40 agonist ivuxolimab. Receptor source: an adult with an advanced solid tumor such as melanoma, head and neck, liver or kidney cancer.

The CDR3 loop is CASSESGSLSYEQYF. The DNA for the CDR3 is TGCGCCAGCAGTGAGAGCGGGAGCTTATCCTACGAGCAGTACTTC. The chain has TRBV10-2 and TRBJ2-7; 8 nucleotides agree with TRBD2. Germline CDR1 and CDR2: WSHSY and SAAADI. The CDR3 covers 15 residues. V shed 2 bases and J 1 base; nucleotides not matched to a gene: 4.

This clone was seen once. The chain carries TRBV6-4 and TRBJ2-2; 11 nucleotides match TRBD1. The CDR3 runs to 15 residues. The V gene end was trimmed by 6 bases and the J gene end by 4 bases; junction bases not matched to a gene: 4. CDR1 and CDR2 from the germline V gene are MRHNA and SNTAGT. The CDR3, as DNA: TGTGCCAGCAGGCGGGACAGGGGGTTCACCGGGGAGCTGTTTTTT. Residues: CASRRDRGFTGELFF.

CDR3 in DNA: TGTGCCTGGAGTGCTCCGGGCCGGGGGAACTATGGCTACACCTTC. Translating it yields CAWSAPGRGNYGYTF. The chain uses TRBV30 and TRBJ1-2; tentative D call: TRBD1 (5 bases). CDR3 length: 15 amino acids. The germline V gene has CDR1 GTSNPN and CDR2 SVGIG (reference sequence). The ends were cut back, 1 base at V and 2 bases at J, with 14 bases in the middle.

Of note for this clone: A read error may account for a junction end that differs from germline. This rearrangement joins TRBV7-2 to TRBJ1-6, with TRBD1 identical over 12 bases. The CDR3 sequence is 13 residues long. Germline assignment: CDR1 SGHTA and CDR2 FQGNSA. The CDR3 nucleotides read TGTGCCAGCAGCTTTGGGGGACAGGGGGCGAGGTACTTT. This encodes CASSFGGQGARYF.

The gene calls are TRBV6-6 and TRBJ2-7; no clear D. Trimming shortened V by 6 bases and J by 5 bases, and 23 bases separated the two germline ends. The CDR3 length is 16 residues. CDR1 and CDR2 (germline): MNHNY, SVGAGI (reference sequence). The CDR3 bases are TGTGCCAGCAGCCACCTAAGTAGGGAAGTTCGGGACGAGCAGTACTTC. Translated, it gives CASSHLSREVRDEQYF.

V is TRBV7-2 and J is TRBJ2-1; TRBD2 agrees at 12 bases. The V segment lost 2 bases and the J segment 8 bases; nucleotides outside the gene matches: 4. The CDR3 length is 15 residues. Per the germline V gene, CDR1 is SGHTA and CDR2 is FQGNSA. As DNA, the CDR3 is TGTGCCAGCAGCTTAACGCTAGCGGGGGGGCATGAGCAGTTCTTC. Translating gives CASSLTLAGGHEQFF.

The chain carries TRBV7-2 and TRBJ2-5; D gene uncertain. Deletions cut 7 bases from V and 5 bases from J, with 14 bases between. From germline, CDR1 is SGHTA and CDR2 FQGNSA. This CDR3 contains 13 residues. The CDR3 DNA reads as TGTGCCAGCATCACCAGCTTCTGGGAGACCCAGTACTTC. Amino acid sequence: CASITSFWETQYF.

The CDR3 region is CASSAGHGPGNTEAFF. The DNA for the CDR3 is TGTGCCAGTTCGGCGGGGCACGGCCCAGGGAACACTGAAGCTTTCTTT. V gene TRBV7-3 combines with J gene TRBJ1-1; a weak D match, TRBD1 (5 bases). The CDR3 runs to 16 residues. V lost 9 bases, J lost 1 base, and 21 bases lay in between. Germline V gives CDR1 SGHTA, CDR2 FQGTGA.

This rearrangement joins TRBV5-1 to TRBJ2-5; 8 bases align to TRBD2. With 4 bases clipped from V and 5 bases from J, the junction kept 10 bases outside the gene matches. CDR3 size: 15 residues. Per germline, CDR1 SGHRS and CDR2 YFSETQ. The CDR3 here is CASSVGGGGRETQYF. CDR3 DNA sequence: TGCGCCAGCAGCGTCGGCGGCGGGGGGAGGGAGACCCAGTACTTC.

The V call is TRBV7-3, the J call TRBJ1-1; D perhaps matches TRBD1 (5 bases). The germline V gene encodes CDR1 SGHTA and CDR2 FQGTGA. This CDR3 spans 13 amino acids. V lost 8 bases and J lost 2, with 12 bases in between. CDR3 DNA sequence: TGTGCCAGCGCGACGGGGGATAACACTGAAGCTTTCTTT. It specifies CASATGDNTEAFF.

The chain links TRBV4-1 to TRBJ1-2; TRBD1 matches at 11 bases. The CDR3 is 15 residues long. Looked up from germline, CDR1 is MGHRA and CDR2 is YSYEKL. J gave up 2 bases and V 4 bases, and 3 bases lay outside the gene matches. The CDR3 region has the DNA TGCGCCAGCAGCCTACGGACAGGGGGCAACTATGGCTACACCTTC. Protein: CASSLRTGGNYGYTF.

The chain uses TRBV29-1 and TRBJ2-5, with a tentative D call TRBD1 (6 bases). Germline V CDR1 and CDR2: SQVTM, ANQGSEA. V lost 0 bases, J lost 11 bases, and 10 bases lay in between. CDR3 length: 11 amino acids. This chain's CDR3 is CSVEDRDKQYF. CDR3 in DNA: TGCAGCGTTGAAGATCGGGACAAGCAGTACTTC.

The J gene is TRBJ2-5, the V gene TRBV19; TRBD2 agrees at 9 bases. CDR1 and CDR2 from the germline V gene are LNHDA and SQIVND (reference sequence). This CDR3 region has 15 residues. J was trimmed by 5 bases and V by 5 bases; bases with no gene match: 9. The CDR3 spells CASSSPAGGRETQYF. Written as DNA, the CDR3 is TGTGCCAGTAGTTCCCCTGCGGGGGGGCGTGAGACCCAGTACTTC.

This clone was detected once. This chain uses TRBV4-3 with TRBJ2-3; 7 nucleotides line up with TRBD2. V shed 5 bases and J 6 bases; nucleotides not matched to a gene: 5. Per germline, CDR1 LGHNA and CDR2 YSLEER. CDR3 size: 13 residues. CDR3 in DNA: TGCGCCAGCAGCTGGAGGGAGGGCGATACGCAGTATTTT. This encodes CASSWREGDTQYF.

The CDR3 protein is CASSPGQGEGHEQYF. In nucleotides, the CDR3 is TGTGCCAGCTCACCGGGGCAGGGGGAAGGCCACGAGCAGTACTTC. The genes are TRBV18 and TRBJ2-7; the match to TRBD1 covers 7 bases. CDR3 length: 15 amino acids. V was pared by 3 bases and J by 5 bases, with 10 bases of the junction left unmatched. Germline V gene sequence: CDR1 KGHSH, CDR2 LQKENI.

The V call is TRBV28, the J call TRBJ1-2, with 8 bases matching TRBD1. The CDR3 covers 15 residues. Germline V gene sequence: CDR1 MDHEN, CDR2 SYDVKM. V lost 5 bases, J lost 3 bases, and 8 bases stayed unmatched. DNA for the CDR3: TGTGCCAGCAGTCCATTGGACAGGGAGGACTATGGCTACACCTTC. Its protein product is CASSPLDREDYGYTF.

This clone was found once. The chain carries TRBV2 and TRBJ2-1; D call uncertain. Trimming removed 8 bases at V and 6 bases at J, with 17 bases between. CDR1 is SNHLY, CDR2 FYNNEI, per germline. This CDR3 is built from 14 residues. The CDR3 DNA is TGTGCCAGCTCCCCTTTCCTGAATGGCAATGAGCAGTTCTTC. Protein: CASSPFLNGNEQFF. Full variable domain (outside the CDR3, taken from reference TRBV2 and TRBJ2-1): EPEVTQTPSHQVTQMGQEVILRCVPISNHLYFYWYRQILGQKVEFLVSFYNNEISEKSEIFDDQFSVERPDGSNFTLKIRSTKLEDSAMYFCASSPFLNGNEQFFGPGTRLTVL.

Only one count was recorded for this clone. This rearrangement joins TRBV9 to TRBJ2-1; TRBD2 matches 10 bases. Germline lookup yields CDR1 SGDLS and CDR2 YYNGEE. The CDR3 is 15 amino acids. V shed 4 bases and J 3 bases; nucleotides not matched to a gene: 4. CDR3 DNA sequence: TGTGCCAGCAGCAAGAGGACTAGCGGCTACAATGAGCAGTTCTTC. This translates into CASSKRTSGYNEQFF.

The chain links TRBV5-6 to TRBJ2-7; TRBD2 matches at 7 bases. There are 14 residues in the CDR3. V lost 4 bases and J lost 1; bases outside the gene matches: 5. Germline V gives CDR1 SGHDT, CDR2 YYEEEE. The CDR3 nucleotides read TGTGCCAGCAGCCCTTGGGGGGGTTCCTACGAGCAGTACTTC. This translates into CASSPWGGSYEQYF.

The chain employs TRBV27 and TRBJ2-2, with 11 bases aligning to TRBD2. Germline CDR1 and CDR2: MNHEY and SMNVEV (reference sequence). This CDR3 has 15 residues. V lost 4 bases, J lost 5 bases, and 3 bases stayed unmatched. Written as DNA, the CDR3 is TGTGCCAGCAGTTGGCTAGCGGGGGGAACCGGGGAGCTGTTTTTT. Residues: CASSWLAGGTGELFF.

V usage is TRBV19 and J usage is TRBJ2-7; possibly TRBD2 for D (6 bases). The CDR3 totals 13 residues. The germline V gene encodes CDR1 LNHDA and CDR2 SQIVND (reference sequence). The ends were cut back, 2 bases at V and 6 bases at J, with 11 bases in the middle. DNA of the CDR3: TGTGCCAGTAGTATAATCGGAGGGGCCGAGCAGTACTTC. Its protein product is CASSIIGGAEQYF.

J is TRBJ2-2 and V is TRBV6-5; maybe TRBD1 (6 bases). Germline V gives CDR1 MNHEY, CDR2 SVGAGI. The V end was cut by 6 bases, the J end by 1 base, with 9 bases between. CDR3 size: 14 residues. CDR3 coding DNA: TGTGCCAGCAGCTCGGACAGGAACACCGGGGAGCTGTTTTTT. This sequence encodes CASSSDRNTGELFF.

V gene TRBV10-3 combines with J gene TRBJ1-1, with 9 bases aligning to TRBD1. The V gene end was trimmed by 2 bases and the J gene end by 5 bases; junction bases not matched to a gene: 6. The CDR3 has 15 residues. Germline V gives CDR1 ENHRY, CDR2 SYGVKD. CDR3 DNA: TGTGCCATCAGTGAGCCGGGACAGGGCCCTACTGAAGCTTTCTTT. It encodes CAISEPGQGPTEAFF.

The chain employs TRBV28 and TRBJ1-4; 10 bases map to TRBD1. Germline V gene data show CDR1 as MDHEN and CDR2 as SYDVKM. This CDR3 region has 15 residues. With 4 bases clipped from V and 5 bases from J, the junction kept 4 bases outside the gene matches. The CDR3 loop reads CASSSGQGSNEKLFF. The CDR3 nucleotides are TGTGCCAGCAGTTCGGGACAGGGGTCGAATGAAAAACTGTTTTTT.

This clone was seen only a few times. The V gene is TRBV11-2, the J gene TRBJ2-1; 7 bases line up with TRBD1. J lost 9 bases, V lost 5 bases, and 4 bases had no gene match. CDR1 SGHAT and CDR2 FQNNGV come from the germline V gene. The CDR3 covers 12 residues. In nucleotides, the CDR3 is TGTGCCAGCAGCCGAGACAGGGTTGAGCAGTTCTTC. This gives the protein CASSRDRVEQFF.

The V gene is TRBV5-4, the J gene TRBJ2-3; 8 bases map to TRBD2. This CDR3 has 15 amino acids. Germline loops: CDR1 SGHNT, CDR2 YYREEE (reference sequence). The ends lost 3 bases at V and 0 bases at J; junction bases unmatched: 3. The CDR3 is CASSSGGLSTDTQYF. The CDR3 region has the DNA TGTGCCAGCAGCTCGGGGGGGCTGAGCACAGATACGCAGTATTTT. Together with reference TRBV5-4 and TRBJ2-3, the CDR3 gives the full variable domain: ETGVTQSPTHLIKTRGQQVTLRCSSQSGHNTVSWYQQALGQGPQFIFQYYREEENGRGNFPPRFSGLQFPNYSSELNVNALELDDSALYLCASSSGGLSTDTQYFGPGTRLTVL.

J is TRBJ1-3 and V is TRBV9; 7 bases match TRBD1. This CDR3 is built from 17 residues. V lost 3 bases to trimming and J lost 0 bases; unmatched junction nucleotides: 9. CDR1 and CDR2 (germline): SGDLS, YYNGEE. CDR3 protein: CASSGGDSTHSGNTIYF. Written as DNA, the CDR3 is TGTGCCAGCAGCGGAGGGGACAGTACACACTCTGGAAACACCATATATTTT.

The chain has TRBV28 and TRBJ2-3; D is possibly TRBD1 or TRBD2 (5 bases each). The germline V gene encodes CDR1 MDHEN and CDR2 SYDVKM. V shed 5 bases and J shed 3 bases, with 9 bases lying between them. The CDR3 contains 13 residues. In DNA, the CDR3 is TGTGCCAGCAGTCGGGACCGGACAGATACGCAGTATTTT. As protein: CASSRDRTDTQYF.

This clone was counted a single time. The J gene is TRBJ1-2, the V gene TRBV6-1, with D maybe TRBD1 (5 bases). V dropped 0 bases and J dropped 8 bases, with 10 bases sitting between them. The CDR3 runs 13 residues. Germline CDR1 is MNHNS and CDR2 is SASEGT. The CDR3 DNA sequence: TGTGCCAGCAGTGAAGCGCGGGGGAAAGGCTACACCTTC. Its protein is CASSEARGKGYTF.

This chain connects TRBV2 to TRBJ1-3; D uncertain. Trimming stripped 5 bases from V and 0 bases from J, with 14 bases between. The CDR3 totals 16 residues. CDR1 and CDR2 from the germline V gene are SNHLY and FYNNEI. The CDR3 reads CASSPFPRNSGNTIYF. The CDR3 region has the DNA TGTGCCAGCAGTCCCTTCCCGCGCAACTCTGGAAACACCATATATTTT.

The rearrangement joins TRBV4-1 to TRBJ1-2, with D maybe TRBD1 (6 bases). Trimming took 0 bases from V and 0 from J, leaving 20 bases between them. The CDR3 runs 19 residues. Germline V lookup: CDR1 MGHRA, CDR2 YSYEKL. CDR3 sequence reads: CASSQEGGRWTDANYGYTF. CDR3 nucleotide sequence: TGCGCCAGCAGCCAAGAAGGGGGGAGATGGACAGACGCTAACTATGGCTACACCTTC.

This chain's CDR3 is CASSWQINEKLFF. Here the CDR3 DNA reads TGTGCCAGCAGTTGGCAGATTAATGAAAAACTGTTTTTT. V gene TRBV6-6 combines with J gene TRBJ1-4; no clear D gene. This CDR3 is 13 amino acids long. The germline V gene has CDR1 MNHNY and CDR2 SVGAGI (reference sequence). V was clipped by 4 bases and J by 4 bases, with 7 bases between them.